A single sample is the source of the 10 T cell receptor beta chains below, sequenced in a study of T-cell memory formation after mild COVID-19. TCRdb called the 5' RACE reads again in MiXCR, with one record for every CDR3 protein. The sample contains fewer than 300,000 distinct CDR3 sequences, 16% of which appear only once. The specimen sequenced was PBMCs or a T cell subset sorted from them (not recorded which). Receptors were obtained from a man younger than 30 who had mild COVID-19 (a few samples of this study predate the infection). Cell type and time point are not known.

This clonotype was counted at least ten times. The V and J genes are TRBV7-8 and TRBJ2-1; D uncertain. CDR3 length: 13 residues. Germline CDR1 is SGHVS and CDR2 is FQNEAQ. V shed 4 bases and J shed 7 bases, with 11 bases lying between them. For the CDR3, the DNA is TGTGCCAGCAGCTACACCAATGGGAATGAGCAGTTCTTC. This translates into CASSYTNGNEQFF.

This clonotype was counted only a few times. The V call is TRBV29-1, the J call TRBJ2-7, with D possibly TRBD1 on 6 matching bases. The CDR3 has 15 residues. In germline, CDR1 is SQVTM, CDR2 ANQGSEA. V was trimmed by 4 bases and J by 0 bases, leaving 16 bases between them. The CDR3 bases are TGCAGCGTTGTTGGGACACCAACTCGCTCCTACGAGCAGTACTTC. Its protein is CSVVGTPTRSYEQYF.

The V and J genes are TRBV2 and TRBJ2-7, with unresolved D. The CDR3 is 12 residues long. Trimming removed 6 bases from V and 0 bases from J, with 6 bases in between. The germline V gene has CDR1 SNHLY and CDR2 FYNNEI. The CDR3: CASRRNSYEQYV. CDR3 nucleotides: TGTGCCAGCAGAAGGAACTCCTACGAGCAGTACGTC.

In this sample, this clonotype turned up a few times. The chain uses TRBV7-2 and TRBJ2-7; 7 bases are a match to TRBD2. The J segment lost 6 bases and the V segment lost 5 bases, leaving 10 bases of the junction unmatched. Per germline, CDR1 SGHTA and CDR2 FQGNSA. CDR3 size: 14 residues. The CDR3 nucleotides are TGTGCCAGCAGCACCCCGGGACTATCGCGCGAGCAGTACGTC. This translates into CASSTPGLSREQYV.

In its sample, this clonotype was seen a few times. This chain joins TRBV9 and TRBJ2-5, with D tentatively TRBD2 (5 bases). CDR3 length: 16 residues. Trimming removed 0 bases at V and 2 bases at J, with 14 bases between. CDR1 and CDR2 from the germline V gene are SGDLS and YYNGEE. CDR3: CASSVAITREQETQYF. CDR3 DNA: TGTGCCAGCAGCGTAGCGATTACTAGGGAGCAAGAGACCCAGTACTTC.

The chain has TRBV10-1 and TRBJ2-3; D gene unclear. CDR3 length: 13 amino acids. CDR1 WNHNN and CDR2 SYGVQD come from the germline V gene (reference sequence). Deletions cut 5 bases from V and 2 bases from J, with 8 bases between. The chain's CDR3 is CASSNKPTDTQYF. DNA of the CDR3: TGCGCCAGCAGTAACAAGCCCACAGATACGCAGTATTTT.

The table lists this clonotype with a few counts. The chain recombines TRBV11-2 with TRBJ2-5, with D perhaps matching TRBD2 (6 bases). With 0 bases removed from V and 6 bases from J, the gap between germline ends came to 14 bases. Germline values: CDR1 SGHAT, CDR2 FQNNGV. The CDR3 sequence is 15 residues long. CDR3 in amino acids: CASSLDPTSLQTQYF. The CDR3 coding sequence is TGTGCCAGCAGCTTAGACCCGACTAGTTTGCAGACCCAGTACTTC.

In this sample, this clonotype turned up a few times. This chain connects TRBV6-5 to TRBJ1-6; D not certain. V lost 6 bases to trimming and J lost 5 bases, with 11 bases between them. Germline V lookup: CDR1 MNHEY, CDR2 SVGAGI. This CDR3 has 14 amino acids. CDR3 amino acids: CASSVWSNNSPLHF. The CDR3 DNA sequence: TGTGCCAGCAGCGTATGGTCAAATAATTCACCCCTCCACTTT.

The chain joins TRBV5-1 to TRBJ2-1; the D gene could be TRBD1 or TRBD2 (5 bases each). CDR1 SGHRS and CDR2 YFSETQ come from the germline V gene. The CDR3 covers 17 residues. Between the trimmed V and J ends, which lost 0 bases and 8 bases, there was a span of 21 bases. The CDR3 bases are TGCGCCAGCAGCTTGGTTGCCGGGGCCACCAGCTGGGATGAGCAGTTCTTC. This encodes CASSLVAGATSWDEQFF.

The sample holds a few counts of this clonotype. The chain recombines TRBV2 with TRBJ2-5; TRBD1 or TRBD2 may be the D gene (5 bases each). V was trimmed by 5 bases and J by 5 bases, leaving 12 bases between them. The V gene's germline CDR1 is SNHLY and CDR2 FYNNEI. CDR3 length: 13 residues. Written as DNA, the CDR3 is TGTGCCAGCAGTTTAGGGGACGCGGAGACCCAGTACTTC. Amino acids: CASSLGDAETQYF.